This TCR beta chain was identified in a study of Ad26.COV2.S vaccination and SARS-CoV-2 variants. Study summary: Enrolled in COV1001, the donor was in the Ad26.COV2.S trial arm, which received the vaccine.

CDR3 length: 14 residues. Germline V lookup: CDR1 SGHRS, CDR2 YFSETQ. V lost 1 base and J 7 bases, leaving 11 bases between the germline ends. Stated treatment: roughly 20 received Ad26.COV2.S at low or high dose, single or two shots; about 5 received placebo; per-sample allocation not given. Sampling occurred on day 63 after the first vaccine or placebo injection. Method: immunoSEQ multiplex PCR; TCRdb's copy keeps in-frame clones and lacks some. The repertoire includes 430,000 or so clones, 80% to 95% of them detected once, and 12% sits in the top ten. The receptor comes from a person between 18 and 65 years old who received the Ad26.COV2.S COVID-19 vaccine or a placebo. The sequencing used peripheral blood, collected in a trial of Ad26.COV2.S vaccine versus placebo. This chain connects TRBV5-1 to TRBJ1-4, with D hard to call. CDR3 DNA sequence: TGCGCCAGCAGCTTGTTGGGAAATCCTGAAAAACTGTTTTTT. Its protein is CASSLLGNPEKLFF.